This TCR beta chain appears in the sequencing data of a study of blood T cells in healthy people across ages. Overall study context: About one barcoded beta molecule was captured per two T cells (by template switching).

Ten or more counts support this clonotype. What it binds is unknown. Isolation yielded PBMCs, at least 7 million per sample, in every case. With a J-beta primer mix and a sample-barcoded 5' primer, a second PCR ran roughly 6 to 11 cycles. From the 5' RACE reads, TCRdb called clonotypes with MiXCR, one entry per CDR3 protein. In the table there are 650,000 to 1,000,000 distinct CDR3 sequences, around 34% of which are singletons. Study outcomes and limitations: Researchers report that TCR beta diversity correlated strongly with naive T cell percentage.

V was clipped by 0 bases and J by 0 bases; unmatched bases: 4. This CDR3 is built from 16 residues. Germline values: CDR1 SQVTM, CDR2 ANQGSEA. The V gene is TRBV29-1, the J gene TRBJ2-1, with 8 bases fitting TRBD2. Sequenced material: blood. This TCR derives from a man younger than 30 in good health. The CDR3 DNA reads as TGCAGCGTTGAAGAAGGCGCGGGGGGCTCCTACAATGAGCAGTTCTTC. Translating gives CSVEEGAGGSYNEQFF.